The clone carrying this T cell receptor beta chain has only a few counts. Both TRBC1 and TRBC2 were covered by a beta constant-region primer of two equimolar oligonucleotides. The ligated cDNA underwent four PCR rounds using SP2 and nested alpha and beta constant-region primers. TCRdb ran MiXCR on the UMI-ligation and nested PCR reads and lists one entry per CDR3 protein. This repertoire shows tens of thousands of distinct CDR3 sequences, 6% to 7.5% found once; its top ten account for 1.5% to 2%. The sample comes from a study of naive and memory T cell subsets. The ends were cut back, 7 bases at V and 8 bases at J, with 17 bases in the middle. CDR1 is SEHNR, CDR2 FQNEAQ, per germline (reference sequence). The CDR3 sequence is 14 residues long.

The sequencing input was central memory CD4+ T cells from blood. The TCR originated in a human donor in good health. The rearrangement joins TRBV7-9 to TRBJ2-2; TRBD2 might be the D (6 bases). The CDR3 nucleotides are TGTGCCAGCAAGATCGGGAGTGGATCGGGGGAGCTGTTTTTT. The encoded protein is CASKIGSGSGELFF.